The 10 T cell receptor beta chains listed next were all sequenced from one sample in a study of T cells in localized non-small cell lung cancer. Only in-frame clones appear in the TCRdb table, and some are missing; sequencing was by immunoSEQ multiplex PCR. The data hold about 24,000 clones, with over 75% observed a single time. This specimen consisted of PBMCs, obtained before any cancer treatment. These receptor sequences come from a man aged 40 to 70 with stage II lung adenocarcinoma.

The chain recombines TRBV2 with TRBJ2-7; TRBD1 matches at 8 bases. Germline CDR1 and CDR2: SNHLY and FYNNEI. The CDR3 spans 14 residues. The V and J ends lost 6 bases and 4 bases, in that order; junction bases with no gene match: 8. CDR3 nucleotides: TGTGCCAGCAGGGGGGGACAGGATGGTTACGAGCAGTACTTC. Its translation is CASRGGQDGYEQYF.

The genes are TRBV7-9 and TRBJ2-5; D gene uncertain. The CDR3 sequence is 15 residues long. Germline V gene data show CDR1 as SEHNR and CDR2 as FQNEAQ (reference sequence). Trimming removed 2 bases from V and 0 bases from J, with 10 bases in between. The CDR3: CASSLTNAYQETQYF. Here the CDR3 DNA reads TGTGCCAGCAGCTTAACAAACGCGTACCAAGAGACCCAGTACTTC.

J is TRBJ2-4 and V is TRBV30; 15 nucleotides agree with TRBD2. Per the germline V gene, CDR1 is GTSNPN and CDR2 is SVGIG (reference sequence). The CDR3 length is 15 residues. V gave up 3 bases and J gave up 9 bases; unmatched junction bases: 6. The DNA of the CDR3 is TGTGCCTGGAGGGGGGGACTAGCGGGAGGAGGCATTCAGTACTTC. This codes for CAWRGGLAGGGIQYF.

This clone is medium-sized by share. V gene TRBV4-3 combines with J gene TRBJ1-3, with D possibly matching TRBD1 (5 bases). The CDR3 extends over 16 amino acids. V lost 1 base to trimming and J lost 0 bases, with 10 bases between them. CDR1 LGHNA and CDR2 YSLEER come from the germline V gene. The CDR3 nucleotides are TGCGCCAGCAGCCAAGGGGGCAGCCACTCTGGAAACACCATATATTTT. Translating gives CASSQGGSHSGNTIYF.

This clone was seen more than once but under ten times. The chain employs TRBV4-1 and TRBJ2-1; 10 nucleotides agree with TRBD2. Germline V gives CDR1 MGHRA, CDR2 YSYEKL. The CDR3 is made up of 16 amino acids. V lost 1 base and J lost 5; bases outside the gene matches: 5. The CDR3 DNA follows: TGCGCCAGCAGCCAAGTCAGCGGGGGGGGCGACAATGAGCAGTTCTTC. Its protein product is CASSQVSGGGDNEQFF.

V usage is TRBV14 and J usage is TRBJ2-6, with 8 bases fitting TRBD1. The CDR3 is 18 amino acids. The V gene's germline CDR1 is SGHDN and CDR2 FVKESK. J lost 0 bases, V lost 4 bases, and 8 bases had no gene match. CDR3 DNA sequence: TGTGCCAGCAGCCGTGGACAGGGCTTCTTCTCTGGGGCCAACGTCCTGACTTTC. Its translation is CASSRGQGFFSGANVLTF.

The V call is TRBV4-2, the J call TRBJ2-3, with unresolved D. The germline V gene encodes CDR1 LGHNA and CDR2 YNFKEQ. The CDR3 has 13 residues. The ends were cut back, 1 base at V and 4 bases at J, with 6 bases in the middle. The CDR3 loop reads CASSQGNPDTQYF. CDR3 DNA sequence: TGTGCCAGCAGCCAAGGCAACCCAGATACGCAGTATTTT.

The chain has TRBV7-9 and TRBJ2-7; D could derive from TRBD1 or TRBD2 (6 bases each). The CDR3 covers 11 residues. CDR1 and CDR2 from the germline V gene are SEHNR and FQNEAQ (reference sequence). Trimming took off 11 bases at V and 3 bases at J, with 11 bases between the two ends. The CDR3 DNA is TGTGCCGCCGGAGGGGGCTACGAGCAGTACTTC. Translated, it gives CAAGGGYEQYF.

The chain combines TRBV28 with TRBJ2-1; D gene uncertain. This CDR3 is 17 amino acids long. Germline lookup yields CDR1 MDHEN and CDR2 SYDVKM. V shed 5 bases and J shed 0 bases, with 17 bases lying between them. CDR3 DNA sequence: TGTGCCAGCAGTCCGCTACTAACACGGAGCTCCTACAATGAGCAGTTCTTC. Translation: CASSPLLTRSSYNEQFF.

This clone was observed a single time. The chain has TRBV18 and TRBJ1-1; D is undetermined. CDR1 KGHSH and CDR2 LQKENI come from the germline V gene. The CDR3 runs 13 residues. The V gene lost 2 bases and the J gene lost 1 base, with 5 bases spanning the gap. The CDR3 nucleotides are TGTGCCAGCTCACCAATGGAGAACACTGAAGCTTTCTTT. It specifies CASSPMENTEAFF.